The entry below describes one TCR beta chain. The antigen is not known. This specimen comes from a study of siplizumab effects on memory and regulatory T cells. Findings of the study overall: Significant reduction of alloreactive sequences traceable to unstimulated CD4+ memory cells was observed with siplizumab. It was never confirmed that proliferating Tregs from siplizumab cultures were suppressive. Roughly 80-95% of proliferating CD4+ or CD8+ clones defied assignment to a naive or memory phenotype.

V was trimmed by 4 bases and J by 2 bases, leaving 18 bases between them. This CDR3 contains 16 residues. Per the germline V gene, CDR1 is SGHTS and CDR2 is YDEGEE. Each sample contributed roughly 9.3 x 10^4 TCR templates to the assay. The table came from immunoSEQ multiplex PCR; TCRdb's copy has only in-frame clones and leaves some out. The table includes roughly 100,000 clones, about 94% detected once. The chain is built from TRBV5-8 and TRBJ2-5; D is perhaps TRBD1 (8 bases). Sequencing input: CD4+ T cells sorted from blood. This sequence originates from a human donor in good health. The DNA of the CDR3 is TGTGCCAGCAGCGGGGGGGACAGGACAGTTCAAGAGACCCAGTACTTC. This translates into CASSGGDRTVQETQYF.